What follows are 9 T cell receptor beta chains derived from one specimen sequenced in a study of identical twins. MiXCR, applied by TCRdb to the 5' RACE reads, yields one record per CDR3 protein. Among under 250,000 distinct CDR3 sequences listed, about a tenth were seen once. Sequenced sample: memory (CD45RO+) T cells sorted from blood. The source is a young woman in good health.

This clonotype has just a few counts. V usage is TRBV30 and J usage is TRBJ1-1, with D perhaps TRBD1 (5 bases). Trimming pared 2 bases from V and 5 bases from J, leaving 18 bases between. The germline V gene has CDR1 GTSNPN and CDR2 SVGIG (reference sequence). The CDR3 is made up of 15 amino acids. The CDR3 nucleotides are TGTGCCTGGAGTAGCCAGGGTGGGAGCGGGACTGAAGCTTTCTTT. Its protein product is CAWSSQGGSGTEAFF.

This clonotype was seen many times. CDR3 in amino acids: CASSYSGGDYNEQFF. The CDR3 DNA is TGTGCCAGCAGTTACTCTGGCGGGGACTACAATGAGCAGTTCTTC. V usage is TRBV6-5 and J usage is TRBJ2-1, with D possibly matching TRBD2 (6 bases). CDR3 size: 15 residues. The V gene lost 0 bases and the J gene lost 3 bases, with 9 bases spanning the gap. Per the germline V gene, CDR1 is MNHEY and CDR2 is SVGAGI.

This clonotype was seen ten or more times. This sequence joins TRBV2 and TRBJ1-6; D ambiguous. This CDR3 has 13 amino acids. Per the germline V gene, CDR1 is SNHLY and CDR2 is FYNNEI. Trimming pared 5 bases from V and 6 bases from J, leaving 8 bases between. CDR3: CASSPTVNSPLHF. As DNA, the CDR3 is TGTGCCAGCAGTCCGACGGTTAATTCACCCCTCCACTTT. Filled out from reference TRBV2 and TRBJ1-6, the complete variable domain reads EPEVTQTPSHQVTQMGQEVILRCVPISNHLYFYWYRQILGQKVEFLVSFYNNEISEKSEIFDDQFSVERPDGSNFTLKIRSTKLEDSAMYFCASSPTVNSPLHFGNGTRLTVT.

The chain links TRBV7-6 to TRBJ1-3; no firm D call. The CDR3 is 18 amino acids. Trimming pared 3 bases from V and 0 bases from J, leaving 18 bases between. Germline CDR1 is SGHVS and CDR2 is FNYEAQ. The CDR3 nucleotides are TGTGCCAGCAGCTTTCTGAGTCGTGGGGTTACCTCTGGAAACACCATATATTTT. Translation: CASSFLSRGVTSGNTIYF.

This clonotype showed up many times. This chain links TRBV6-2 or TRBV6-3 with TRBJ2-1, with TRBD2 matching 12 bases. CDR3 length equals 16 residues. Germline V gene sequence: CDR1 MNHEY, CDR2 SVGEGT. Trimming at V came to 7 bases and at J to 10 bases, leaving 14 bases not matched to a gene. The CDR3 DNA reads as TGTGCCAGCACTCCAGGGACTAGCGGGCCCTCTGGCGAGCAGTTCTTC. Amino acids: CASTPGTSGPSGEQFF.

This clonotype has ten or more counts. The chain uses TRBV12-3 or TRBV12-4 and TRBJ1-1; D is possibly TRBD1 (5 bases). With 4 bases removed from V and 6 bases from J, the gap between germline ends came to 12 bases. The CDR3 consists of 13 residues. CDR3 sequence (DNA): TGTGCCAGCAGTTCCCACGGGGGGGCTGAAGCTTTCTTT. It translates to CASSSHGGAEAFF.

Ten or more counts support this clonotype. V is TRBV9 and J is TRBJ2-7, with D hard to call. The CDR3 sequence is 13 residues long. V was pared by 3 bases and J by 2 bases, with 9 bases between. Germline CDR1 and CDR2: SGDLS and YYNGEE. The CDR3 sequence: CASSEGSAYEQYF. For the CDR3, the DNA is TGTGCCAGCAGCGAGGGCTCGGCCTACGAGCAGTACTTC.

This clonotype has ten or more counts. For the CDR3, the DNA is TGTGCCAGCTCACCGTCGTGGGACGGAGGCTACGAGCAGTACTTC. Amino acids: CASSPSWDGGYEQYF. The chain recombines TRBV18 with TRBJ2-7, with D possibly called TRBD1 or TRBD2 (5 bases each). This CDR3 contains 15 residues. Germline V gene lookup returns CDR1 KGHSH and CDR2 LQKENI. V shed 3 bases and J shed 3 bases, with 15 bases lying between them.

The sample holds many counts of this clonotype. The chain employs TRBV7-2 and TRBJ1-1; D might be TRBD1 (5 bases). Trimming cost V 1 base and J 1 base, with 7 bases left between them. The CDR3 contains 14 residues. Germline V CDR1 and CDR2: SGHTA, FQGNSA. The CDR3 protein is CASSLGRGNTEAFF. The DNA for the CDR3 is TGTGCCAGCAGCTTAGGAAGGGGGAACACTGAAGCTTTCTTT.